The T cell receptor beta chain under discussion was sequenced for a study of T cells expressing NK-cell markers. Germline V CDR1 and CDR2: MNHEY, SMNVEV (reference sequence). The CDR3 extends over 13 amino acids. TCRdb re-called the 5' RACE reads and catalogs CDR3 proteins one per entry, DNA excluded. This sample lists 500,000 to 700,000 distinct CDR3 sequences; its ten largest clones have roughly 3.4%. This receptor was taken from a man younger than 35 in good health. Sequenced material: blood T cells: a sorted CD56 or NKG2C T cell subset, CD4+ or CD8+ T cells, or bulk PBMC T cells (not recorded which). The chain carries TRBV27 and TRBJ2-3. CDR3 protein: CATRPRSPDTQYF.